Listed here is a single TCR beta chain. Measured with immunoSEQ multiplex PCR; TCRdb has only the in-frame clones, and not every one. The sample shows approximately 150,000 clones, approximately 86% of them seen only once. This entry belongs to a study of cytomegalovirus exposure and HLA in healthy donors. The sample comprised PBMCs. The TCR was taken from a man aged 18 to 30 in good health and CMV-seropositive.

Here the CDR3 DNA reads TGCGCCAGCAGCCAAGTTGGGACTAGGAGCTATGAGCAGTTCTTC. Protein sequence: CASSQVGTRSYEQFF. The rearrangement links TRBV4-1 to TRBJ2-1, with TRBD2 identical over 8 bases. V shed 1 base, J shed 8 bases, and the junction held 7 bases outside the gene matches. The CDR3 runs to 15 residues. From germline, CDR1 is MGHRA and CDR2 YSYEKL.